This TCR beta chain is drawn from a study of early T cells in non-severe SARS-CoV-2 infection. The table lists this clonotype with a few counts. The antigen is unknown. Individual cDNA molecules each received unique molecular identifiers attached to them. MiXCR was run by TCRdb on the 5' RACE reads, yielding one entry per CDR3 protein. Of more than 20,000 distinct CDR3 sequences in the sample, less than 6.5% are singletons; the top ten hold over 8.5%. The CDR3 is made up of 13 amino acids. Trimming stripped 5 bases from V and 0 bases from J, with 8 bases between. CDR1 is PRHDT, CDR2 FYEKMQ, per germline (reference sequence). Findings and caveats of the study: In VDJdb matching, anti-spike CD8 responses were favored while private and CD4 specificities went missing.

The origin of this receptor is an adult who was a healthcare worker with PCR-confirmed SARS-CoV-2 infection or an uninfected control (not recorded which). The chain combines TRBV13 with TRBJ2-7, with no clear D. Sequencing was done on a sample of whole blood. CDR3 nucleotide sequence: TGTGCCAGCAGCCGGCTGGGCTCCTACGAGCAGTACTTC. Translation gives CASSRLGSYEQYF.